This T cell receptor (beta chain) was identified during a study of tumor-infiltrating lymphocytes in localized non-small cell lung cancer. Here immunoSEQ multiplex PCR was the method, and the copy in TCRdb shows in-frame clones only, minus some. The profile shows over 15,000 clones, 75% of them singletons. General observations from the study: T-cell fraction did not differ between immunotypes IM1 and IM2. Tumor T-cell fraction from TCR sequencing was not associated with recurrence-free survival (p = 0.61). TCRbeta sequencing showed higher T cell infiltration in tumors than uninvolved lung.

This CDR3 comprises 13 residues. The V gene lost 8 bases and the J gene lost 4 bases, with 14 bases spanning the gap. Germline V gene lookup returns CDR1 MGHRA and CDR2 YSYEKL. A few counts support this clone. Its antigen remains unidentified. The V call is TRBV4-1, the J call TRBJ1-2; D perhaps matches TRBD1 (6 bases). Specimen: lung tumor tissue. The sequence derives from a human donor with non-small cell lung cancer. The CDR3 sequence is CASSKGDGYGYTF. In DNA form, the CDR3 reads TGCGCCAGCTCTAAGGGGGACGGCTATGGCTACACCTTC.